A selection of T cell receptor beta chains follows, all from one sample in a study of early T cells in non-severe SARS-CoV-2 infection. Each CDR3 protein is one row after TCRdb ran MiXCR on the 5' RACE reads. The profile shows 30,000 to 40,000 distinct CDR3 sequences, roughly 6.8% of them singletons. This specimen was whole blood, taken at baseline. The receptors stem from an adult who was a healthcare worker with PCR-confirmed SARS-CoV-2 infection or an uninfected control (not recorded which). Each CDR3 is given with its conserved first and last residue. The order of the fields is clone size, V gene, J gene, D gene, CDR3 DNA, CDR3 protein. The D gene is left open where the match is weak. Rows give clone size only sometimes, using once, few, many, or a class for an expanded clone.

abundance: .
v_gene: TRBV19
j_gene: TRBJ2-1
d_gene: .
CDR3nt: TGTGCCAGTAGTATAGTATCGCCCTTCCCCCGGGATGAGCAGTTCTTC
CDR3aa: CASSIVSPFPRDEQFF

abundance: medium-sized
v_gene: TRBV29-1
j_gene: TRBJ1-1
d_gene: .
CDR3nt: TGCAGCGGGATCAGGGACACGAACACTGAAGCTTTCTTT
CDR3aa: CSGIRDTNTEAFF

abundance: many
v_gene: TRBV7-2
j_gene: TRBJ2-1
d_gene: .
CDR3nt: TGTGCCAGCAGCCTGGACTTAGATGAGCAGTTCTTC
CDR3aa: CASSLDLDEQFF

abundance: few
v_gene: TRBV7-9
j_gene: TRBJ2-7
d_gene: .
CDR3nt: TGTGCCAGCAGCTTAGTGCGGAACTCCTACGAGCAGTACTTC
CDR3aa: CASSLVRNSYEQYF

abundance: many
v_gene: TRBV11-3
j_gene: TRBJ2-1
d_gene: .
CDR3nt: TGTGCCAGCAGCTTAGATCTCGTCAATGAGCAGTTCTTC
CDR3aa: CASSLDLVNEQFF

abundance: .
v_gene: TRBV12-3/TRBV12-4
j_gene: TRBJ2-5
d_gene: .
CDR3nt: TGTGCCAGCAGAACCAGGGTCAAAGAGACCCAGTACTTC
CDR3aa: CASRTRVKETQYF

abundance: .
v_gene: TRBV7-6
j_gene: TRBJ2-1
d_gene: TRBD1
CDR3nt: TGTGCCAGCAGCCGGGACAGTCCCTACAATGAGCAGTTCTTC
CDR3aa: CASSRDSPYNEQFF

abundance: many
v_gene: TRBV6-5
j_gene: TRBJ1-1
d_gene: .
CDR3nt: TGTGCCAGCAGTTACTTCGGACAGAAATCTGGTGAAGCTTTCTTT
CDR3aa: CASSYFGQKSGEAFF

abundance: many
v_gene: TRBV11-2
j_gene: TRBJ2-7
d_gene: .
CDR3nt: TGTGCCAGCAGCTTAGATTCGGAAACAGGGAACTACGAGCAGTACTTC
CDR3aa: CASSLDSETGNYEQYF

abundance: .
v_gene: TRBV13
j_gene: TRBJ2-1
d_gene: TRBD2
CDR3nt: TGTGCCAGCAGCTTATACCTTAGGACTAGCGGGAGGAGCTCCTACAATGAGCAGTTCTTC
CDR3aa: CASSLYLRTSGRSSYNEQFF

abundance: few
v_gene: TRBV5-1
j_gene: TRBJ2-3
d_gene: TRBD1
CDR3nt: TGCGCCAGCAGCAAACAGGGGGCAGAAGATACGCAGTATTTT
CDR3aa: CASSKQGAEDTQYF

abundance: medium-sized
v_gene: TRBV5-1
j_gene: TRBJ1-1
d_gene: .
CDR3nt: TGCGCCAGCAGCTTGGGTGGGGTTGCTGAAGCTTTCTTT
CDR3aa: CASSLGGVAEAFF

abundance: few
v_gene: TRBV20-1
j_gene: TRBJ1-5
d_gene: .
CDR3nt: TGCAGTGCTACCGGCGGTTGGAGAAATCAGCCCCAGCATTTT
CDR3aa: CSATGGWRNQPQHF

abundance: .
v_gene: TRBV5-1
j_gene: TRBJ2-7
d_gene: .
CDR3nt: TGCGCCAGCAGTTTCCCGGGGGATGCCTACGAGCAGTACTTC
CDR3aa: CASSFPGDAYEQYF

abundance: few
v_gene: TRBV2
j_gene: TRBJ2-5
d_gene: .
CDR3nt: TGTGCCAGCAAAGGGTCCAGAGCGGTGGAACCCCAGTACTTC
CDR3aa: CASKGSRAVEPQYF

abundance: .
v_gene: TRBV20-1
j_gene: TRBJ2-1
d_gene: .
CDR3nt: TGCAGTCCCCTTACTAGGAGCGATGAGCAGTTCTTC
CDR3aa: CSPLTRSDEQFF

abundance: many
v_gene: TRBV3-1
j_gene: TRBJ1-2
d_gene: .
CDR3nt: TGTGCCAGCAGCCAAGACCCCGGAAACTATGGCTACACCTTC
CDR3aa: CASSQDPGNYGYTF

abundance: few
v_gene: TRBV10-3
j_gene: TRBJ1-5
d_gene: .
CDR3nt: TGTGCCATCAGTGATGTATACAGAGAGAACAATCAGCCCCAGCATTTT
CDR3aa: CAISDVYRENNQPQHF

abundance: .
v_gene: TRBV19
j_gene: TRBJ2-2
d_gene: .
CDR3nt: TGTGCCAGTAGTAGGTCAGCCCTTAACACCGGGGAGCTGTTTTTT
CDR3aa: CASSRSALNTGELFF

abundance: few
v_gene: TRBV5-1
j_gene: TRBJ2-4
d_gene: TRBD2
CDR3nt: TGCGCCAGCAGGGACGACCGGACTAGCGAAAACATTCAGTACTTC
CDR3aa: CASRDDRTSENIQYF

abundance: many
v_gene: TRBV7-3
j_gene: TRBJ2-5
d_gene: TRBD2
CDR3nt: TGTGCCAGCAGCCGGGGGGGCACCCAAGAGACCCAGTACTTC
CDR3aa: CASSRGGTQETQYF

abundance: few
v_gene: TRBV11-2
j_gene: TRBJ2-1
d_gene: .
CDR3nt: TGTGCCAGCAGCTTAGATCTTACTGCTGCGAGGGAGCAGTTCTTC
CDR3aa: CASSLDLTAAREQFF

abundance: .
v_gene: TRBV14
j_gene: TRBJ2-7
d_gene: TRBD1
CDR3nt: TGTGCCAGCAGCCAGGGCGGGACAGGGCGAGCCGAGCAGTACTTC
CDR3aa: CASSQGGTGRAEQYF

abundance: many
v_gene: TRBV5-1
j_gene: TRBJ1-3
d_gene: TRBD1
CDR3nt: TGCGCCAGCAGCCCTTCCGGGACAGGAGATAGAAACACCATATATTTT
CDR3aa: CASSPSGTGDRNTIYF

abundance: many
v_gene: TRBV2
j_gene: TRBJ2-7
d_gene: TRBD2
CDR3nt: TGTGCCAGCAGTTGGTGGGGGACTAGCTCCTACGAGCAGTACTTC
CDR3aa: CASSWWGTSSYEQYF

abundance: few
v_gene: TRBV6-2/TRBV6-3
j_gene: TRBJ2-1
d_gene: .
CDR3nt: TGTGCCAGCAGTTACGTCGGAGTTGAGCAGTTCTTC
CDR3aa: CASSYVGVEQFF

abundance: many
v_gene: TRBV18
j_gene: TRBJ2-1
d_gene: TRBD2
CDR3nt: TGTGCCAGCTCAGCGGGAGACGGGCGGGAGCAGTTCTTC
CDR3aa: CASSAGDGREQFF

abundance: many
v_gene: TRBV11-3
j_gene: TRBJ2-1
d_gene: .
CDR3nt: TGTGCCAGCAGCTTAGAACAAGGGAATGAGCAGTTCTTC
CDR3aa: CASSLEQGNEQFF

abundance: .
v_gene: TRBV28
j_gene: TRBJ1-3
d_gene: .
CDR3nt: TGTGCCAGCAGTAGGCTCTCAGACTCTGGAAACACCATATATTTT
CDR3aa: CASSRLSDSGNTIYF

abundance: few
v_gene: TRBV6-6
j_gene: TRBJ1-1
d_gene: TRBD1
CDR3nt: TGTGCCAGCAGTTACCTGGGACAGGGAGACACTGAAGCTTTCTTT
CDR3aa: CASSYLGQGDTEAFF

abundance: .
v_gene: TRBV7-8
j_gene: TRBJ1-1
d_gene: TRBD1
CDR3nt: TGTGCCAGCAGCTCATACAGGGGAGGGGGGACTGAAGCTTTCTTT
CDR3aa: CASSSYRGGGTEAFF

abundance: few
v_gene: TRBV7-2
j_gene: TRBJ2-3
d_gene: .
CDR3nt: TGTGCCAGCAGCTTAGTGGAGAACACAGATACGCAGTATTTT
CDR3aa: CASSLVENTDTQYF

abundance: .
v_gene: TRBV2
j_gene: TRBJ1-6
d_gene: .
CDR3nt: TGTGCCAGCAGACTTGACAACGGGAATTCACCCCTCCACTTT
CDR3aa: CASRLDNGNSPLHF

abundance: .
v_gene: TRBV28
j_gene: TRBJ2-2
d_gene: .
CDR3nt: TGTGCCAGCAGCATCGGGGCAAGAGGGGAGCTGTTTTTT
CDR3aa: CASSIGARGELFF

abundance: few
v_gene: TRBV9
j_gene: TRBJ2-7
d_gene: .
CDR3nt: TGTGCCAGCAGCGTAGGGCTAGCGCCCTCCGAGCAGTACTTC
CDR3aa: CASSVGLAPSEQYF

abundance: .
v_gene: TRBV29-1
j_gene: TRBJ1-2
d_gene: .
CDR3nt: TGCAGCGATGAAAATCAGGGGCACTATGGCTACACCTTC
CDR3aa: CSDENQGHYGYTF

abundance: few
v_gene: TRBV20-1
j_gene: TRBJ2-7
d_gene: .
CDR3nt: TGCAGTGCGCAGGCTCCTCTGAACTACGAGCAGTACTTC
CDR3aa: CSAQAPLNYEQYF

abundance: many
v_gene: TRBV5-1
j_gene: TRBJ2-1
d_gene: .
CDR3nt: TGCGCCAGCAGCATTGGAGGGTTTGGCGGCCTATCCTACAATGAGCAGTTCTTC
CDR3aa: CASSIGGFGGLSYNEQFF

abundance: few
v_gene: TRBV12-3/TRBV12-4
j_gene: TRBJ2-6
d_gene: .
CDR3nt: TGTGCCAGCAGTTCCCAGGGGGGAAGGACTCTAGGGGCCAACGTCCTGACTTTC
CDR3aa: CASSSQGGRTLGANVLTF

abundance: many
v_gene: TRBV12-3/TRBV12-4
j_gene: TRBJ2-1
d_gene: TRBD2
CDR3nt: TGTGCCAGCAGTCCGGGACTAGCGGGAGGTTGGAATGAGCAGTTCTTC
CDR3aa: CASSPGLAGGWNEQFF

abundance: many
v_gene: TRBV30
j_gene: TRBJ2-3
d_gene: .
CDR3nt: TGTGCCTGGAGTACAGGGGGAGGGGGCACAGATACGCAGTATTTT
CDR3aa: CAWSTGGGGTDTQYF

abundance: many
v_gene: TRBV5-6
j_gene: TRBJ1-3
d_gene: .
CDR3nt: TGTGCCAGCAGCTTTGGCGGCTTATTCTCTGGAAACACCATATATTTT
CDR3aa: CASSFGGLFSGNTIYF

abundance: few
v_gene: TRBV4-1
j_gene: TRBJ2-1
d_gene: TRBD2
CDR3nt: TGCGCCAGCAGCCAAGATCGCGAGGGGACTAGATACTCGGAGCAGTTCTTC
CDR3aa: CASSQDREGTRYSEQFF

abundance: few
v_gene: TRBV5-6
j_gene: TRBJ2-3
d_gene: .
CDR3nt: TGTGCCAGCAAGCGTACTAGCACAGATACGCAGTATTTT
CDR3aa: CASKRTSTDTQYF

abundance: many
v_gene: TRBV12-3/TRBV12-4
j_gene: TRBJ1-1
d_gene: .
CDR3nt: TGTGCCAGCAGTTTACAGCTCAACACTGAAGCTTTCTTT
CDR3aa: CASSLQLNTEAFF

abundance: few
v_gene: TRBV10-1
j_gene: TRBJ2-1
d_gene: .
CDR3nt: TGCGCCAGCAGTGTAAGCAGAAGGGCCGGCGATGAGCAGTTCTTC
CDR3aa: CASSVSRRAGDEQFF

abundance: .
v_gene: TRBV28
j_gene: TRBJ1-5
d_gene: .
CDR3nt: TGTGCCAGCAGCCCTACCCCCAATCAGCCCCAGCATTTT
CDR3aa: CASSPTPNQPQHF

abundance: .
v_gene: TRBV28
j_gene: TRBJ1-5
d_gene: .
CDR3nt: TGTGCCAGCACGATCGGAAGGGATTATCAGCCCCAGCATTTT
CDR3aa: CASTIGRDYQPQHF

abundance: .
v_gene: TRBV20-1
j_gene: TRBJ2-7
d_gene: TRBD2
CDR3nt: TGCAGTGCTAGGGCCGGGACTAGCACCGCCGTGTACGAGCAGTACTTC
CDR3aa: CSARAGTSTAVYEQYF

abundance: many
v_gene: TRBV20-1
j_gene: TRBJ1-1
d_gene: TRBD1
CDR3nt: TGCAGTGCCACGACAGGGGAAACCAACACTGAAGCTTTCTTT
CDR3aa: CSATTGETNTEAFF

abundance: many
v_gene: TRBV30
j_gene: TRBJ2-3
d_gene: .
CDR3nt: TGTGCCTGGAGTCGGGACAACACAGATACGCAGTATTTT
CDR3aa: CAWSRDNTDTQYF

abundance: .
v_gene: TRBV11-3
j_gene: TRBJ2-3
d_gene: .
CDR3nt: TGTGCCAGCAGCTTAAGCAGGGCAGATACGCAGTATTTT
CDR3aa: CASSLSRADTQYF

abundance: many
v_gene: TRBV29-1
j_gene: TRBJ2-7
d_gene: .
CDR3nt: TGCAGCGCCGTCCTTGGACAGAGAGTATACGAGCAGTACTTC
CDR3aa: CSAVLGQRVYEQYF

abundance: .
v_gene: TRBV6-5
j_gene: TRBJ2-5
d_gene: .
CDR3nt: TGTGCCAGCAGTTACCCCTCCCCCCAAGAGACCCAGTACTTC
CDR3aa: CASSYPSPQETQYF